This T cell receptor (beta chain) is drawn from a study of blood T cell repertoires in COVID-19. Some clones are missing from TCRdb's copy, which holds only in-frame ones; the method was immunoSEQ multiplex PCR. This table has 130,000 to 150,000 clones, about 79% appearing once. The CDR3 is 15 amino acids. V lost 8 bases and J 5 bases, leaving 22 bases between the germline ends. Germline-derived CDR1 and CDR2 are MNHEY and SVGAGI. The specimen was peripheral blood. The J gene is TRBJ2-7, the V gene TRBV6-5, with D perhaps TRBD1 (6 bases). The TCR was taken from a woman aged 45-65 years in a cohort sampled during active or convalescent COVID-19. DNA of the CDR3: TGTGCCAGCTGCCGGACAGTACCTCGGTGGGACGAGCAGTACTTC. Encoded protein: CASCRTVPRWDEQYF.